This record covers a single T cell receptor beta chain. Its antigen remains unidentified. CDR1 is SQVTM, CDR2 ANQGSEA, per germline. Trimming stripped 7 bases from V and 10 bases from J, with 16 bases between. The CDR3 consists of 11 residues. Graves' hyperthyroidism showing no ophthalmopathy progression within 18 months was considered stable. The diagnoses drew upon clinical symptoms, serum thyroxine and TRAb, thyroid ultrasound and orbital computed tomography. This sample was included in a study of T cells in Graves' hyperthyroidism and ophthalmopathy. Points from the study as a whole: Blood samples included most of the expanded thyroid clonotypes exceeding 0.001. Ophthalmopathy was predicted by the model a median of 6.5 months ahead of onset.

RNA transcripts yielded amplified TCR beta CDR3 regions. Carried out on the TCR CDR3, a first-round RT-PCR used the HTBI primer set. One entry per CDR3 protein results from TCRdb running MiXCR on the multiplex PCR reads. Here the sample spans approximately 870,000 distinct CDR3 sequences, 35% to 45% being singletons. The specimen was blood. The chain is built from TRBV29-1 and TRBJ1-1; D remains unclear. The source of this sequence is a man aged 18 to 29 with Graves' hyperthyroidism. The CDR3 is CSARRGDGAFF. The CDR3, as DNA: TGCAGCGCCCGACGGGGAGATGGAGCTTTCTTT. Together with reference TRBV29-1 and TRBJ1-1, the CDR3 gives the full variable domain: SAVISQKPSRDICQRGTSLTIQCQVDSQVTMMFWYRQQPGQSLTLIATANQGSEATYESGFVIDKFPISRPNLTFSTLTVSNMSPEDSSIYLCSARRGDGAFFGQGTRLTVV.